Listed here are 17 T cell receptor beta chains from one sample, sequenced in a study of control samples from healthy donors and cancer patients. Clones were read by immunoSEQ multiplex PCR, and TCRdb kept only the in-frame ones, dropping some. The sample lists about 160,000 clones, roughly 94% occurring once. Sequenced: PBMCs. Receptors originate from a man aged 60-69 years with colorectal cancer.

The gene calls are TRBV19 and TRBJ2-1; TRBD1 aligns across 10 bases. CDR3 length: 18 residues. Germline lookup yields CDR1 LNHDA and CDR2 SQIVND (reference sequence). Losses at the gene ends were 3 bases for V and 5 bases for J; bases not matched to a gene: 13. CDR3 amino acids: CASSMIGQGVKTNNEQFF. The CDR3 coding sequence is TGTGCCAGTAGTATGATAGGACAGGGGGTCAAGACTAACAATGAGCAGTTCTTC.

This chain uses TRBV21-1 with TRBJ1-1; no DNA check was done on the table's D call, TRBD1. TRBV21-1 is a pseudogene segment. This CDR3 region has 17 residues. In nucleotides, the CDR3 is TGTGCCAGCAGCAAATCATGGTTTGACAGGGGGCACACTGAAGCTTTCTTT. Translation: CASSKSWFDRGHTEAFF.

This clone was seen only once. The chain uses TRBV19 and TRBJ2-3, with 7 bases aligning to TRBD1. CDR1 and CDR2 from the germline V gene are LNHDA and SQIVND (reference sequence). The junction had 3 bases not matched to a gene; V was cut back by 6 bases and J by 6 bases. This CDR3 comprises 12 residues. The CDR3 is CASRKGGDTQYF. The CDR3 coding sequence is TGTGCCAGTAGGAAAGGGGGCGATACGCAGTATTTT.

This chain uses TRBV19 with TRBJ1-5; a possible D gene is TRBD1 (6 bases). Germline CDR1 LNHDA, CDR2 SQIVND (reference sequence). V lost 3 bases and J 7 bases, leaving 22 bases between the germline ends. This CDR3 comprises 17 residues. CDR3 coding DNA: TGTGCCAGTAGTATTCTTTTGTCGGGGCAGGGGAGACAGCCCCAGCATTTT. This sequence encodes CASSILLSGQGRQPQHF.

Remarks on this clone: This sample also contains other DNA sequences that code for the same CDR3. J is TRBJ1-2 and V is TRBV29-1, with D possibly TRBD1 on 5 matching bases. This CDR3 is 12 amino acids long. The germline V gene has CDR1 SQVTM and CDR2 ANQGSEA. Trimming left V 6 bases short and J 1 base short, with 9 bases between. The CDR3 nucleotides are TGCAGCGTCGCCGGGGGTAACTATGGCTACACCTTC. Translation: CSVAGGNYGYTF. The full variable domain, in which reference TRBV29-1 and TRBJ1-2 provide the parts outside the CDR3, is SAVISQKPSRDICQRGTSLTIQCQVDSQVTMMFWYRQQPGQSLTLIATANQGSEATYESGFVIDKFPISRPNLTFSTLTVSNMSPEDSSIYLCSVAGGNYGYTFGSGTRLTVV.

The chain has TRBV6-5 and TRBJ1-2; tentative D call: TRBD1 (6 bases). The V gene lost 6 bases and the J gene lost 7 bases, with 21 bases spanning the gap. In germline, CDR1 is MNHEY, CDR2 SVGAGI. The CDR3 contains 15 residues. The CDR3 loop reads CASRKGGYRYGGYTF. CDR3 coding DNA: TGTGCCAGCAGGAAGGGGGGGTATAGGTACGGTGGCTACACCTTC.

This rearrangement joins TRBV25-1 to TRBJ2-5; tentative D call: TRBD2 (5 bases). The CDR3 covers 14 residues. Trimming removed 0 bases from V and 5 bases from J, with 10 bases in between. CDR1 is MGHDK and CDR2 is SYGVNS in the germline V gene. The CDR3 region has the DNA TGTGCCAGCAGTGAATACGGGGTTTTGGAGACCCAGTACTTC. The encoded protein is CASSEYGVLETQYF.

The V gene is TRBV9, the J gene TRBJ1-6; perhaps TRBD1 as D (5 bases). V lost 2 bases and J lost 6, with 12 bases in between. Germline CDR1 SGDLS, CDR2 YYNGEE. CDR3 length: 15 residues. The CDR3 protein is CASSVGGEPNSPLHF. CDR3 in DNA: TGTGCCAGCAGCGTTGGGGGAGAGCCTAATTCACCCCTCCACTTT.

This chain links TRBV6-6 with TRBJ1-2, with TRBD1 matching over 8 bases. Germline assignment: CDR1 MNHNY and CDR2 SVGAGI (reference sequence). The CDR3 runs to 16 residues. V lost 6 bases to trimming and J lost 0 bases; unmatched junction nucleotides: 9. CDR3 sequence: CASRDPGGASNYGYTF. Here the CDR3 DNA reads TGTGCCAGCAGGGATCCAGGGGGCGCATCTAACTATGGCTACACCTTC.

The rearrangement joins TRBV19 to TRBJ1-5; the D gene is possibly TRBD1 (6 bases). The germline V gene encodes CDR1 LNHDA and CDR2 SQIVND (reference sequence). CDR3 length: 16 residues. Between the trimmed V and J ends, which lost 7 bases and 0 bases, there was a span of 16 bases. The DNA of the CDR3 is TGTGCCAGTATTTATATCAGGGGTGATAGCAATCAGCCCCAGCATTTT. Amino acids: CASIYIRGDSNQPQHF. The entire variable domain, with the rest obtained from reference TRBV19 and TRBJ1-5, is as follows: DGGITQSPKYLFRKEGQNVTLSCEQNLNHDAMYWYRQDPGQGLRLIYYSQIVNDFQKGDIAEGYSVSREKKESFPLTVTSAQKNPTAFYLCASIYIRGDSNQPQHFGDGTRLSIL.

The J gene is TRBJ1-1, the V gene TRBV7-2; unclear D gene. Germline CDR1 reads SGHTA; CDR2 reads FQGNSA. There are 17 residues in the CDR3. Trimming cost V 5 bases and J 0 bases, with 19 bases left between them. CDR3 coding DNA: TGTGCCAGCAGCATAAGCGTCTCGGGTTGGATGAACACTGAAGCTTTCTTT. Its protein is CASSISVSGWMNTEAFF.

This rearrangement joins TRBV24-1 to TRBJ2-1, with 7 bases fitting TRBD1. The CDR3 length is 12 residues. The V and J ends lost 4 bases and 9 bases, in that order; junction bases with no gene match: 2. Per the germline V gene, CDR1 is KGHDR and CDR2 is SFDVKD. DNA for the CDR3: TGTGCCACCAGTGAGGGACAGTTTGAGCAGTTCTTC. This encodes CATSEGQFEQFF.

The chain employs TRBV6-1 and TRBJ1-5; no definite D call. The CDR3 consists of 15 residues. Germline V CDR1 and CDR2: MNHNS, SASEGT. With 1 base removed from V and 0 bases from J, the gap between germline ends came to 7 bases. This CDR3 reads CASSEVSYSNQPQHF. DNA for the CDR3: TGTGCCAGCAGTGAAGTTTCGTATAGCAATCAGCCCCAGCATTTT.

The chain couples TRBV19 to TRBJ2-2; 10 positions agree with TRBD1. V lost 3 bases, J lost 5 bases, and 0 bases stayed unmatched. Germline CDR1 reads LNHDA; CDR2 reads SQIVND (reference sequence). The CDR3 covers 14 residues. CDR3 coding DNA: TGTGCCAGTAGTATGGACAGGGGGACCGGGGAGCTGTTTTTT. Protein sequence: CASSMDRGTGELFF.

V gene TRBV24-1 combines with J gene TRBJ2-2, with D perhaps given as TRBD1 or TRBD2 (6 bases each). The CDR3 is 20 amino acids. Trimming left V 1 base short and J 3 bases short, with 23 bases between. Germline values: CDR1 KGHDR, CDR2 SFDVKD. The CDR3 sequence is CATSDFPIVEGVTDTGELFF. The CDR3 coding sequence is TGTGCCACCAGTGATTTCCCCATTGTGGAGGGGGTGACGGACACCGGGGAGCTGTTTTTT.

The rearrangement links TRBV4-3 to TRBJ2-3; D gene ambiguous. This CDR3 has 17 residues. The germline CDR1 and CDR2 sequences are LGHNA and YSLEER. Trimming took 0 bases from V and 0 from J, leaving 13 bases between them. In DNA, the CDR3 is TGCGCCAGCAGCCAAGAGAGTGGCACACTCAGCACAGATACGCAGTATTTT. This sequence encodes CASSQESGTLSTDTQYF.

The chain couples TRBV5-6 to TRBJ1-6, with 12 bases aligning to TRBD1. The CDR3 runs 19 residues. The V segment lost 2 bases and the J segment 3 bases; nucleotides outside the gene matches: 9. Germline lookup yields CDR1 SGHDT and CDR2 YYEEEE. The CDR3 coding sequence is TGTGCCAGCAGCTTATTGGGGACAGGGGGCTCCGACTATAATTCACCCCTCCACTTT. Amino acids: CASSLLGTGGSDYNSPLHF.